Following are 32 T cell receptor beta chains from one sample sequenced in a study of radiation and T cells in renal cell carcinoma. The table came from immunoSEQ multiplex PCR; TCRdb's copy has only in-frame clones and leaves some out. The sample consists of about 130,000 clones, over 75% of them appearing once. Time point of the sample: baseline pretreatment blood. Treatment in this sample: 15 Gy SBRT to primary tumor, nephrectomy 4 weeks later. This specimen was blood, taken from a patient whose treatment included radiotherapy and nephrectomy. The receptors were gathered from a woman aged 50 to 65 with renal cell carcinoma.

The CDR3 protein is CASSSRTGDYEQYF. CDR3 sequence (DNA): TGTGCCAGCAGCTCCCGGACAGGGGACTACGAGCAGTACTTC. This rearrangement joins TRBV7-9 to TRBJ2-7; 9 positions match TRBD1. Germline assignment: CDR1 SEHNR and CDR2 FQNEAQ (reference sequence). The CDR3 contains 14 residues. With 4 bases clipped from V and 3 bases from J, the junction kept 4 bases outside the gene matches.

V gene TRBV7-9 combines with J gene TRBJ1-1; 7 bases agree with TRBD1. Losses at the gene ends were 1 base for V and 3 bases for J; bases not matched to a gene: 2. Per germline, CDR1 SEHNR and CDR2 FQNEAQ (reference sequence). This CDR3 has 14 residues. Here the CDR3 DNA reads TGTGCCAGCAGCTTAGAGGGGGCGGACACTGAAGCTTTCTTT. Translated: CASSLEGADTEAFF.

V is TRBV4-3 and J is TRBJ1-2, with a possible D match to TRBD1 (5 bases). Germline CDR1 LGHNA, CDR2 YSLEER. Trimming left V 4 bases short and J 4 bases short, with 10 bases between. This CDR3 contains 13 residues. The CDR3 bases are TGCGCCAGCAGCCGCCGGGACGGCTATGGCTACACCTTC. This codes for CASSRRDGYGYTF.

V is TRBV9 and J is TRBJ1-2, with D perhaps matching TRBD1 (6 bases). The CDR3 covers 15 residues. V was cut by 3 bases and J by 7 bases, with 19 bases left in between. Germline-derived CDR1 and CDR2 are SGDLS and YYNGEE. The CDR3 loop reads CASSGTGTQIAGYTF. Here the CDR3 DNA reads TGTGCCAGCAGCGGAACCGGGACACAAATTGCTGGCTACACCTTC.

The chain links TRBV5-4 to TRBJ1-6; no clear D gene. CDR3 size: 12 residues. Germline V gives CDR1 SGHNT, CDR2 YYREEE (reference sequence). Deletions cut 4 bases from V and 10 bases from J, with 9 bases between. As DNA, the CDR3 is TGTGCCAGCAGCCCACTAGGCTCACCCCTCCACTTT. This sequence encodes CASSPLGSPLHF.

This clone was observed once. This rearrangement joins TRBV19 to TRBJ1-1; D might be TRBD1 (6 bases). The germline V gene encodes CDR1 LNHDA and CDR2 SQIVND (reference sequence). There are 14 residues in the CDR3. V lost 2 bases to trimming and J lost 0 bases, with 7 bases between them. This CDR3 is CASSIRDMNTEAFF. CDR3 in DNA: TGTGCCAGTAGTATACGGGACATGAACACTGAAGCTTTCTTT.

The chain combines TRBV5-5 with TRBJ1-1, with a possible D match to TRBD1 (6 bases). There are 14 residues in the CDR3. V lost 1 base and J 1 base, leaving 8 bases between the germline ends. CDR1 and CDR2 from the germline V gene are SGHKS and YYEKEE (reference sequence). This CDR3 reads CASSLRDKNTEAFF. CDR3 nucleotides: TGTGCCAGCAGCTTGAGGGACAAGAACACTGAAGCTTTCTTT.

The CDR3 DNA follows: TGTGCCAGCAGCTTGGGTAAAGGTTCCTCCTACGAGCAGTACTTC. Its protein is CASSLGKGSSYEQYF. The rearrangement uses TRBV5-4 and TRBJ2-7; D not resolved. Trimming removed 0 bases at V and 0 bases at J, with 10 bases between. The CDR3 spans 15 residues. CDR1 SGHNT and CDR2 YYREEE come from the germline V gene (reference sequence).

The count of this clone is one. This rearrangement joins TRBV6-1 to TRBJ1-5; D is possibly TRBD1 (5 bases). V gave up 3 bases and J gave up 0 bases, with 9 bases separating them. This CDR3 contains 15 residues. CDR1 MNHNS and CDR2 SASEGT come from the germline V gene. CDR3 coding DNA: TGTGCCAGCAGTGACGGACATAATAGCAATCAGCCCCAGCATTTT. Its protein product is CASSDGHNSNQPQHF.

This clone was picked up a small number of times. This chain connects TRBV5-4 to TRBJ1-4, with TRBD1 matching over 7 bases. J lost 7 bases, V lost 2 bases, and 5 bases had no gene match. This CDR3 spans 14 amino acids. The germline V gene encodes CDR1 SGHNT and CDR2 YYREEE (reference sequence). The CDR3 DNA sequence: TGTGCCAGCAGCTTACAGGGGTCGGGTGAAAAACTGTTTTTT. This sequence encodes CASSLQGSGEKLFF.

The chain links TRBV5-4 to TRBJ2-5, with 8 bases aligning to TRBD2. The CDR3 consists of 13 residues. Germline V gene sequence: CDR1 SGHNT, CDR2 YYREEE (reference sequence). V lost 5 bases to trimming and J lost 5 bases; unmatched junction nucleotides: 5. CDR3 region: CASSSGGLETQYF. The CDR3 DNA reads TGTGCCAGCAGTTCGGGGGGGCTTGAGACCCAGTACTTC.

The chain links TRBV4-3 to TRBJ2-2; D is unresolved. This CDR3 is 14 amino acids long. With 0 bases removed from V and 5 bases from J, the gap between germline ends came to 7 bases. Germline-derived CDR1 and CDR2 are LGHNA and YSLEER. The CDR3 loop is CASSQDGRTGELFF. The CDR3 nucleotides are TGCGCCAGCAGCCAAGATGGTCGGACCGGGGAGCTGTTTTTT.

The chain carries TRBV5-1 and TRBJ2-3; D tentatively fits TRBD1 or TRBD2 (6 bases each). Trimming pared 1 base from V and 0 bases from J, leaving 18 bases between. CDR3 length equals 18 residues. Germline loops: CDR1 SGHRS, CDR2 YFSETQ. Here the CDR3 DNA reads TGCGCCAGCAGCTTGTTGGGGGGCGAGCTTGCTAGCACAGATACGCAGTATTTT. Translated: CASSLLGGELASTDTQYF.

Comment on this clone: The sample has other DNA sequences that encode this CDR3 too. The chain joins TRBV7-2 to TRBJ2-7; 11 nucleotides line up with TRBD2. CDR1 SGHTA and CDR2 FQGNSA come from the germline V gene. The CDR3 totals 15 residues. Germline trimming cut 5 bases from V and 0 bases from J; bases unmatched to any gene: 3. The chain's CDR3 is CASSDSGGASYEQYF. The DNA for the CDR3 is TGTGCCAGCAGCGATAGCGGGGGGGCCTCCTACGAGCAGTACTTC.

The chain recombines TRBV2 with TRBJ2-2; a possible D gene is TRBD1 (7 bases). Trimming left V 7 bases short and J 5 bases short, with 20 bases between. CDR3 size: 16 residues. The germline V gene encodes CDR1 SNHLY and CDR2 FYNNEI. This chain's CDR3 is CASTRLAAGGTGELFF. DNA for the CDR3: TGTGCCAGCACCCGCCTCGCGGCAGGGGGGACCGGGGAGCTGTTTTTT.

The chain carries TRBV9 and TRBJ2-3, with 8 bases identical to TRBD2. The J segment lost 2 bases and the V segment lost 4 bases, leaving 9 bases of the junction unmatched. From germline, CDR1 is SGDLS and CDR2 YYNGEE. There are 16 residues in the CDR3. In DNA form, the CDR3 reads TGTGCCAGCAGCCCGCGATCGGGGGGGACCACAGATACGCAGTATTTT. Translating gives CASSPRSGGTTDTQYF. The full variable domain, with the rest looked up from reference TRBV9 and TRBJ2-3, is DSGVTQTPKHLITATGQRVTLRCSPRSGDLSVYWYQQSLDQGLQFLIQYYNGEERAKGNILERFSAQQFPDLHSELNLSSLELGDSALYFCASSPRSGGTTDTQYFGPGTRLTVL.

V is TRBV7-8 and J is TRBJ1-5, with D possibly TRBD1 on 5 matching bases. This CDR3 is built from 16 residues. Germline CDR1 SGHVS, CDR2 FQNEAQ. V lost 1 base to trimming and J lost 3 bases, with 13 bases between them. CDR3 protein: CASSLGLQVFNQPQHF. The CDR3 bases are TGTGCCAGCAGCTTAGGCCTACAGGTATTCAATCAGCCCCAGCATTTT.

This clone has a single count. The chain recombines TRBV5-1 with TRBJ1-1; weak D call: TRBD1 (5 bases). The CDR3 has 15 amino acids. The germline V and J ends were trimmed by 3 bases and 1 base, with 13 bases remaining between them. Germline lookup yields CDR1 SGHRS and CDR2 YFSETQ. The CDR3 DNA follows: TGCGCCAGCAGCTGGGGACTTTTCTCGAACACTGAAGCTTTCTTT. This gives the protein CASSWGLFSNTEAFF.

This chain links TRBV2 with TRBJ2-5; tentatively, D is TRBD1 or TRBD2 (6 bases each). CDR1 and CDR2 (germline): SNHLY, FYNNEI. This CDR3 has 14 residues. The V gene lost 7 bases and the J gene lost 5 bases, with 17 bases spanning the gap. The CDR3 coding sequence is TGTGCCAGCATGAAGGTCTTAGGGGGGGAGACCCAGTACTTC. Its translation is CASMKVLGGETQYF.

V usage is TRBV9 and J usage is TRBJ2-3; TRBD2 matches 10 bases. Germline V gives CDR1 SGDLS, CDR2 YYNGEE. The CDR3 runs to 15 residues. The V gene end was trimmed by 4 bases and the J gene end by 1 base; junction bases not matched to a gene: 3. For the CDR3, the DNA is TGTGCCAGCAGCAGTCTAGCGGGGGGCACAGATACGCAGTATTTT. This gives the protein CASSSLAGGTDTQYF.

This chain connects TRBV11-3 to TRBJ2-7; a weak D match, TRBD2 (6 bases). The V gene lost 0 bases and the J gene lost 2 bases, with 11 bases spanning the gap. Germline CDR1 and CDR2: SGHNT and YENEEA. CDR3 length: 15 residues. CDR3 bases: TGTGCCAGCAGCTTAGAACCGGGGGTCGCCTACGAGCAGTACTTC. Its translation: CASSLEPGVAYEQYF. Based on the CDR3 plus reference TRBV11-3 and TRBJ2-7, the full variable domain is EAGVVQSPRYKIIEKKQPVAFWCNPISGHNTLYWYLQNLGQGPELLIRYENEEAVDDSQLPKDRFSAERLKGVDSTLKIQPAELGDSAVYLCASSLEPGVAYEQYFGPGTRLTVT.

There are a few counts of this clone. The V call is TRBV6-5, the J call TRBJ1-1; unclear D gene. This CDR3 comprises 14 residues. V was clipped by 2 bases and J by 7 bases, with 14 bases between them. Germline CDR1 MNHEY, CDR2 SVGAGI. The CDR3 reads CASSYRQPRSEAFF. DNA of the CDR3: TGTGCCAGCAGTTACCGACAACCCCGCAGTGAAGCTTTCTTT.

V usage is TRBV5-8 and J usage is TRBJ1-1; maybe TRBD1 (5 bases). Trimming removed 0 bases at V and 5 bases at J, with 20 bases between. The CDR3 is 17 residues long. Germline assignment: CDR1 SGHTS and CDR2 YDEGEE. DNA of the CDR3: TGTGCCAGCAGCTTGGGAGCCCTTTCCAGGGAGCGAACTGAAGCTTTCTTT. Its protein is CASSLGALSRERTEAFF. Looking up the rest from reference TRBV5-8 and TRBJ1-1 gives the full variable domain: EAGVTQSPTHLIKTRGQQATLRCSPISGHTSVYWYQQALGLGLQFLLWYDEGEERNRGNFPPRFSGRQFPNYSSELNVNALELEDSALYLCASSLGALSRERTEAFFGQGTRLTVV.

This clone occurred a few times. The J gene is TRBJ2-3, the V gene TRBV10-3; TRBD2 matches at 9 bases. Germline CDR1 and CDR2: ENHRY and SYGVKD. The CDR3 loop spans 14 amino acids. J lost 1 base, V lost 10 bases, and 6 bases had no gene match. CDR3 amino acids: CATERGAGTDTQYF. CDR3 DNA: TGTGCCACGGAGCGGGGGGCGGGCACAGATACGCAGTATTTT.

The chain uses TRBV4-3 and TRBJ2-5, with no clear D. This CDR3 contains 14 residues. Germline V gene lookup returns CDR1 LGHNA and CDR2 YSLEER. Trimming shortened V by 2 bases and J by 2 bases, and 9 bases separated the two germline ends. The CDR3 DNA reads TGCGCCAGCAGCCAACAAACTCCACAAGAGACCCAGTACTTC. This sequence encodes CASSQQTPQETQYF.

The chain has TRBV29-1 and TRBJ1-1; D is uncertain. The CDR3 is 10 residues long. V lost 5 bases to trimming and J lost 8 bases, with 9 bases between them. Germline CDR1 SQVTM, CDR2 ANQGSEA. CDR3 DNA sequence: TGCAGCGTTTACCGCGGGGAAGCTTTCTTT. It specifies CSVYRGEAFF.

The CDR3 nucleotides read TGTGCCAGCAGAGAGACAGGGGGCTTTAAACAGCCCCAGCATTTT. Translating it yields CASRETGGFKQPQHF. V gene TRBV6-5 combines with J gene TRBJ1-5; 10 nucleotides agree with TRBD1. J gave up 7 bases and V 6 bases, and 9 bases lay outside the gene matches. The CDR3 runs 15 residues. Germline V gene sequence: CDR1 MNHEY, CDR2 SVGAGI.

This chain uses TRBV7-2 with TRBJ2-7, with TRBD1 identical over 8 bases. This CDR3 spans 13 amino acids. The V gene end was trimmed by 5 bases and the J gene end by 3 bases; junction bases not matched to a gene: 3. Germline CDR1 and CDR2: SGHTA and FQGNSA. CDR3 amino acids: CASSTTGDYEQYF. The CDR3 DNA reads as TGTGCCAGCAGCACGACAGGGGACTACGAGCAGTACTTC.

This chain uses TRBV18 with TRBJ2-7; 8 nucleotides line up with TRBD1. CDR1 is KGHSH and CDR2 is LQKENI in the germline V gene. The CDR3 consists of 13 residues. J lost 4 bases, V lost 9 bases, and 8 bases had no gene match. CDR3 bases: TGTGCCAGTACTGGACAGGGCTCATACGAGCAGTACTTC. The encoded protein is CASTGQGSYEQYF.

The count of this clone is one. The J gene is TRBJ2-5, the V gene TRBV7-2; TRBD2 aligns across 10 bases. With V trimmed by 4 bases and J by 2 bases, 7 bases remained unmatched. CDR1 is SGHTA, CDR2 FQGNSA, per germline. The CDR3 contains 16 residues. CDR3 in DNA: TGTGCCAGCAGCTCCCCTAGCGGGGGTTTTCAAGAGACCCAGTACTTC. It is translated as CASSSPSGGFQETQYF.

This chain connects TRBV10-1 to TRBJ2-1, with D perhaps matching TRBD1 (6 bases). Deletions cut 0 bases from V and 7 bases from J, with 10 bases between. Per germline, CDR1 WNHNN and CDR2 SYGVQD (reference sequence). CDR3 length equals 14 residues. The CDR3 reads CASSESRGYNEQFF. CDR3 nucleotides: TGCGCCAGCAGTGAGTCCAGGGGATATAATGAGCAGTTCTTC.

This clone was recorded once. The rearrangement uses TRBV2 and TRBJ2-1; 8 bases align to TRBD1. Germline V lookup: CDR1 SNHLY, CDR2 FYNNEI. The CDR3 covers 12 residues. J was trimmed by 8 bases and V by 6 bases; bases with no gene match: 3. The CDR3 protein is CASSGQGDEQFF. CDR3 in DNA: TGTGCCAGCAGCGGACAGGGAGATGAGCAGTTCTTC.